The 4 T cell receptor beta chains in this list originate from one sample, sequenced in a study of shared clonotypes between healthy human individuals. Sequencing was performed with immunoSEQ multiplex PCR; in TCRdb, only in-frame clones are kept and a portion is missing. The sample records 780,000 or so clones, around 77% being singletons. The specimen sequenced was memory CD4+ T cells sorted from blood. Indicated subset: CD45RA-negative fraction. Receptors originate from a woman younger than 45 in good health.

V gene TRBV6-6 combines with J gene TRBJ2-1; D may be TRBD1 (6 bases). Looked up from germline, CDR1 is MNHNY and CDR2 is SVGAGI (reference sequence). Trimming shortened V by 6 bases and J by 5 bases, and 8 bases separated the two germline ends. The CDR3 runs to 12 residues. The CDR3 protein is CASRQGDNEQFF. Here the CDR3 DNA reads TGTGCCAGCAGACAGGGTGACAATGAGCAGTTCTTC.

Only a few counts were recorded for this clone. The chain recombines TRBV20-1 with TRBJ2-5; 7 bases line up with TRBD1. CDR3 length: 11 residues. Germline V gene data show CDR1 as DFQATT and CDR2 as SNEGSKA (reference sequence). The CDR3, as DNA: TGCAGCACCAGGGGGAGAGAGACCCAGTACTTC. Amino acid sequence: CSTRGRETQYF.

The chain employs TRBV4-1 and TRBJ1-4; D remains unclear. The germline V gene has CDR1 MGHRA and CDR2 YSYEKL. The V end was cut by 1 base, the J end by 4 bases, with 10 bases between. The CDR3 length is 15 residues. CDR3 sequence reads: CASSQVGQFNEKLFF. The CDR3 DNA sequence: TGCGCCAGCAGCCAAGTAGGGCAGTTTAATGAAAAACTGTTTTTT.

This clone was counted a few times. This rearrangement joins TRBV30 to TRBJ2-7; TRBD1 might be the D (7 bases). Germline CDR1 is GTSNPN and CDR2 is SVGIG (reference sequence). V shed 0 bases and J shed 4 bases, with 22 bases lying between them. CDR3 length: 17 amino acids. CDR3 sequence: CAWSVGFGQGGFYEQYF. CDR3 in DNA: TGTGCCTGGAGTGTAGGTTTCGGGCAGGGGGGATTTTACGAGCAGTACTTC. Looking up the rest from reference TRBV30 and TRBJ2-7 gives the full variable domain: SQTIHQWPATLVQPVGSPLSLECTVEGTSNPNLYWYRQAAGRGLQLLFYSVGIGQISSEVPQNLSASRPQDRQFILSSKKLLLSDSGFYLCAWSVGFGQGGFYEQYFGPGTRLTVT.